This T cell receptor beta chain was profiled in a study of cytomegalovirus exposure and HLA in healthy donors. Study background: Roughly 179 million T cells yielded approximately 100 million unique TCR beta sequences, as an earlier analysis found.

The PCR contained 60 Vbeta and 13 Jbeta primers. TCRdb's table, derived via immunoSEQ multiplex PCR, lists solely in-frame clones and lacks some. The sample records fewer than 200,000 clones, approximately 77% being singletons. A word on this clone: Its target is unknown.

Trimming removed 8 bases at V and 2 bases at J, with 16 bases between. The CDR3 runs 14 residues. Per germline, CDR1 MNHEY and CDR2 SVGAGI. General study points: Available immune exposure information covered CMV serostatus only. Specific recognition of CMV antigens was confirmed in vitro for a few chains (all CMV-associated).

The material sequenced was PBMCs. The sequence was obtained from a female donor in good health and CMV-seronegative. This chain connects TRBV6-5 to TRBJ2-7; D possibly corresponds to TRBD2 (5 bases). CDR3 loop: CASSSGISTYEQYF. The CDR3 DNA is TGTGCCAGCTCGTCGGGGATCTCGACCTACGAGCAGTACTTC.